The 20 T cell receptor beta chains in this list originate from one sample, sequenced in a study of T cell repertoires in cytomegalovirus infection. TCRdb used MiXCR to reprocess the reads, holding one entry per CDR3 protein. The sample records hundreds of thousands of distinct CDR3 sequences, about a sixth being singletons. Sequenced material: PBMCs. These receptors were obtained from a human donor in good health (CMV status not recorded). Some clones in this sample may be carry-over from other donors' samples.

J is TRBJ1-5 and V is TRBV12-3 or TRBV12-4, with unresolved D. With 6 bases removed from V and 3 bases from J, the gap between germline ends came to 12 bases. CDR3 length: 14 amino acids. For the CDR3, the DNA is TGTGCCAGCAGCTCACAGATAGACAATCAGCCCCAGCATTTT. This gives the protein CASSSQIDNQPQHF.

The table lists this clonotype with many counts. In nucleotides, the CDR3 is TGTGCCATCAGTGATCCTGGGGTTGGTGACTATGGCTACACCTTC. This encodes CAISDPGVGDYGYTF. The chain combines TRBV10-3 with TRBJ1-2; unclear D gene. This CDR3 region has 15 residues. Per the germline V gene, CDR1 is ENHRY and CDR2 is SYGVKD. The ends were cut back, 3 bases at V and 3 bases at J, with 14 bases in the middle.

The chain is built from TRBV15 and TRBJ1-4; the D gene is possibly TRBD1 (5 bases). CDR1 and CDR2 (germline): LNHNV, YYDKDF (reference sequence). Trimming stripped 1 base from V and 9 bases from J, with 15 bases between. The CDR3 is 15 amino acids. Here the CDR3 reads CATSRASGTEQKLFF. The CDR3, as DNA: TGTGCCACCAGCAGAGCCTCCGGGACGGAACAAAAACTGTTTTTT.

This clonotype was recorded at least ten times. V usage is TRBV7-2 and J usage is TRBJ2-5; 9 nucleotides align to TRBD2. The germline CDR1 and CDR2 sequences are SGHTA and FQGNSA. This CDR3 is 15 amino acids long. Germline trimming cut 6 bases from V and 6 bases from J; bases unmatched to any gene: 11. This CDR3 is CASRKGGGAAQTQYF. The CDR3 DNA sequence: TGTGCCAGCAGAAAGGGCGGGGGGGCCGCACAGACCCAGTACTTC. Full variable domain (rest looked up from reference TRBV7-2 and TRBJ2-5): GAGVSQSPSNKVTEKGKDVELRCDPISGHTALYWYRQSLGQGLEFLIYFQGNSAPDKSGLPSDRFSAERTGGSVSTLTIQRTQQEDSAVYLCASRKGGGAAQTQYFGPGTRLLVL.

The chain employs TRBV20-1 and TRBJ1-1; D unresolved. The CDR3 has 11 residues. CDR1 is DFQATT and CDR2 is SNEGSKA in the germline V gene (reference sequence). The V gene lost 5 bases and the J gene lost 4 bases, with 8 bases spanning the gap. Here the CDR3 reads CSAPRATEAFF. The CDR3 DNA is TGCAGTGCTCCTCGGGCCACTGAAGCTTTCTTT.

The V call is TRBV11-2, the J call TRBJ2-7; TRBD1 agrees at 10 bases. Unmatched junction bases numbered 7, after V lost 7 bases and J lost 4 bases. The CDR3 is 14 residues long. CDR1 SGHAT and CDR2 FQNNGV come from the germline V gene. Here the CDR3 DNA reads TGTGCCAGCACCGCCGGGACAGGGGATTACGAGCAGTACTTC. This encodes CASTAGTGDYEQYF. Full variable domain (missing parts from reference TRBV11-2 and TRBJ2-7): EAGVAQSPRYKIIEKRQSVAFWCNPISGHATLYWYQQILGQGPKLLIQFQNNGVVDDSQLPKDRFSAERLKGVDSTLKIQPAKLEDSAVYLCASTAGTGDYEQYFGPGTRLTVT.

The table lists this clonotype with many counts. The gene calls are TRBV7-2 and TRBJ2-3, with D maybe TRBD2 (6 bases). The germline V gene encodes CDR1 SGHTA and CDR2 FQGNSA. The germline V and J ends were trimmed by 0 bases and 0 bases, with 10 bases remaining between them. The CDR3 has 16 amino acids. The CDR3 region has the DNA TGTGCCAGCAGCTTAGCGACTGGGACTAGCACAGATACGCAGTATTTT. As protein: CASSLATGTSTDTQYF.

The V gene is TRBV20-1, the J gene TRBJ2-3; possibly TRBD1 or TRBD2 for D (5 bases each). From germline, CDR1 is DFQATT and CDR2 SNEGSKA (reference sequence). CDR3 length: 15 amino acids. Trimming pared 5 bases from V and 3 bases from J, leaving 18 bases between. The CDR3 here is CSAPPWRGATDTQYF. DNA of the CDR3: TGCAGTGCTCCTCCCTGGAGAGGGGCGACAGATACGCAGTATTTT.

This clonotype came up a few times. The chain links TRBV6-6 to TRBJ2-6; D possibly uses TRBD1 or TRBD2 (5 bases each). Trimming pared 4 bases from V and 0 bases from J, leaving 16 bases between. The CDR3 contains 18 residues. Germline values: CDR1 MNHNY, CDR2 SVGAGI (reference sequence). CDR3 sequence reads: CASSWGWTSASGANVLTF. DNA of the CDR3: TGTGCCAGCAGTTGGGGGTGGACTTCCGCCTCTGGGGCCAACGTCCTGACTTTC.

This clonotype has a handful of counts. V usage is TRBV5-1 and J usage is TRBJ2-3; 11 positions agree with TRBD1. Germline CDR1 and CDR2: SGHRS and YFSETQ. The CDR3 totals 16 residues. The junction had 5 bases not matched to a gene; V was cut back by 0 bases and J by 5 bases. As DNA, the CDR3 is TGCGCCAGCAGCTTGGCGGACAGGGGGCCGGGAGATACGCAGTATTTT. The encoded protein is CASSLADRGPGDTQYF.

The CDR3 protein is CASSQDGVGAYEQYF. CDR3 nucleotide sequence: TGTGCCAGCAGCCAAGACGGCGTAGGCGCCTACGAGCAGTACTTC. V and J are TRBV4-2 and TRBJ2-7; D gene ambiguous. The germline V and J ends were trimmed by 0 bases and 2 bases, with 11 bases remaining between them. CDR3 length: 15 amino acids. Germline lookup yields CDR1 LGHNA and CDR2 YNFKEQ.

V is TRBV4-3 and J is TRBJ2-6; no definite D call. Germline V lookup: CDR1 LGHNA, CDR2 YSLEER. The CDR3 spans 16 residues. V gave up 0 bases and J gave up 0 bases, with 6 bases separating them. The DNA of the CDR3 is TGCGCCAGCAGCCAAGAATCACACTCTGGGGCCAACGTCCTGACTTTC. Translated, it gives CASSQESHSGANVLTF.

This clonotype appeared many times. The V call is TRBV28, the J call TRBJ2-7, with a weak D call TRBD1 (5 bases). CDR1 and CDR2 from the germline V gene are MDHEN and SYDVKM. Trimming removed 2 bases from V and 0 bases from J, with 8 bases in between. The CDR3 consists of 14 residues. As DNA, the CDR3 is TGTGCCAGCAGTTTACCGACAGTCTCCTACGAGCAGTACTTC. It codes for CASSLPTVSYEQYF.

This clonotype was seen ten or more times. The chain couples TRBV19 to TRBJ1-5; tentative D call: TRBD1 (6 bases). The length of the CDR3 is 15 residues. CDR1 is LNHDA and CDR2 is SQIVND in the germline V gene (reference sequence). The V gene lost 4 bases and the J gene lost 6 bases, with 16 bases spanning the gap. CDR3 loop: CASSRRTGYGQPQHF. The CDR3 nucleotides read TGTGCCAGTAGTAGAAGAACAGGGTATGGTCAGCCCCAGCATTTT.

The J gene is TRBJ1-2, the V gene TRBV20-1; the D gene is possibly TRBD1 (5 bases). Germline-derived CDR1 and CDR2 are DFQATT and SNEGSKA (reference sequence). The CDR3 runs to 12 residues. V lost 1 base and J 5 bases, leaving 8 bases between the germline ends. As DNA, the CDR3 is TGCAGTGCTAGAGCTCGACAGTATGGCTACACCTTC. It yields the protein CSARARQYGYTF.

This clonotype was recorded a few times. The chain joins TRBV12-3 or TRBV12-4 to TRBJ1-1, with D possibly TRBD1 on 6 matching bases. V dropped 5 bases and J dropped 1 base, with 20 bases sitting between them. The CDR3 extends over 17 amino acids. CDR3 loop: CASSGPGEVTPNTEAFF. In DNA form, the CDR3 reads TGTGCCAGCAGTGGACCAGGGGAGGTTACTCCGAACACTGAAGCTTTCTTT.

V usage is TRBV7-9 and J usage is TRBJ1-2, with D unresolved. The V gene's germline CDR1 is SEHNR and CDR2 FQNEAQ (reference sequence). The CDR3 runs to 14 residues. Trimming left V 0 bases short and J 6 bases short, with 11 bases between. Here the CDR3 reads CASSLAPQPNGYTF. CDR3 DNA sequence: TGTGCCAGCAGCTTAGCGCCACAGCCCAATGGCTACACCTTC.

This clonotype was observed a few times. J is TRBJ2-7 and V is TRBV4-3, with unresolved D. The CDR3 has 16 amino acids. V was shortened by 0 bases and J by 0 bases, with 12 bases between the two germline ends. Germline CDR1 and CDR2: LGHNA and YSLEER. The CDR3 loop is CASSQDRTTTSYEQYF. For the CDR3, the DNA is TGCGCCAGCAGCCAAGACCGGACCACAACCTCCTACGAGCAGTACTTC.

Ten or more counts support this clonotype. V gene TRBV12-3 or TRBV12-4 combines with J gene TRBJ1-1; TRBD1 matches 9 bases. The CDR3 runs to 12 residues. The CDR3 loop reads CATKTGGTEAFF. The CDR3 region has the DNA TGTGCAACCAAGACAGGGGGTACTGAAGCTTTCTTT.

This clonotype was recorded at least ten times. The chain has TRBV2 and TRBJ1-6; the D gene is possibly TRBD1 (6 bases). V was clipped by 8 bases and J by 4 bases, with 12 bases between them. The CDR3 totals 14 residues. Germline V lookup: CDR1 SNHLY, CDR2 FYNNEI. CDR3 amino acids: CASGNRDYNSPLHF. For the CDR3, the DNA is TGTGCCAGCGGGAACAGGGATTATAATTCACCCCTCCACTTT. The entire variable domain, with the rest obtained from reference TRBV2 and TRBJ1-6, is as follows: EPEVTQTPSHQVTQMGQEVILRCVPISNHLYFYWYRQILGQKVEFLVSFYNNEISEKSEIFDDQFSVERPDGSNFTLKIRSTKLEDSAMYFCASGNRDYNSPLHFGNGTRLTVT.